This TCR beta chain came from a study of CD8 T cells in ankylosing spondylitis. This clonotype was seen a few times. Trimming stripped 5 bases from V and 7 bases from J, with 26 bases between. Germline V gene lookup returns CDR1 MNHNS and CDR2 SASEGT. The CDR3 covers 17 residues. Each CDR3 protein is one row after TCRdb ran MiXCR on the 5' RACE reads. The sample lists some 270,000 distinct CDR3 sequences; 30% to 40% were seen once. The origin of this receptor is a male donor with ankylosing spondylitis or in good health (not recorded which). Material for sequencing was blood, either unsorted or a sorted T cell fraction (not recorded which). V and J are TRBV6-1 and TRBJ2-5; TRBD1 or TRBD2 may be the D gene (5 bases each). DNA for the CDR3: TGTGCCAGCAGTACGACCGCGAGAGGCCTGGGGGTTTGGACCCAGTACTTC. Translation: CASSTTARGLGVWTQYF.